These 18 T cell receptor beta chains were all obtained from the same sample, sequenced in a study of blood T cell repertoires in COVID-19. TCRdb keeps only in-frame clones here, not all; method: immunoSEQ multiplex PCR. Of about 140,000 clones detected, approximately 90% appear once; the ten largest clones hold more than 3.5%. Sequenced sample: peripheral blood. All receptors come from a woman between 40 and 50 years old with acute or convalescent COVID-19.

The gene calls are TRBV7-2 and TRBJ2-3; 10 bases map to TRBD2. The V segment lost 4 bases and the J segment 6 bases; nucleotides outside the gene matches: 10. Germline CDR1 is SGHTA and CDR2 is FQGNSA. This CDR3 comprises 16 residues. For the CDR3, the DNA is TGTGCCAGCAGCTATTTAGCGGGAGGTTCAGGGGATACGCAGTATTTT. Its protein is CASSYLAGGSGDTQYF. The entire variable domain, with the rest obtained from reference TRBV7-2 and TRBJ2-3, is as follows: GAGVSQSPSNKVTEKGKDVELRCDPISGHTALYWYRQSLGQGLEFLIYFQGNSAPDKSGLPSDRFSAERTGGSVSTLTIQRTQQEDSAVYLCASSYLAGGSGDTQYFGPGTRLTVL.

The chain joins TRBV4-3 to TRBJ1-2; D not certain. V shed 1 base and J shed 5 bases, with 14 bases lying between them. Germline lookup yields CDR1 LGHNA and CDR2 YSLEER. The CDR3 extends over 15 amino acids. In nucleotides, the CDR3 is TGCGCCAGCAGCCAAGTCTTGAGGGCGAGGTATGGCTACACCTTC. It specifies CASSQVLRARYGYTF.

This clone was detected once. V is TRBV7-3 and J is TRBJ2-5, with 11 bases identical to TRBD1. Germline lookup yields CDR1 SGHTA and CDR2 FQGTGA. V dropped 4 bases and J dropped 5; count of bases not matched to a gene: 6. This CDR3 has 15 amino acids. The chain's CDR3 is CASSWTGGAEETQYF. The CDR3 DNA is TGTGCCAGCAGCTGGACAGGGGGCGCGGAGGAGACCCAGTACTTC. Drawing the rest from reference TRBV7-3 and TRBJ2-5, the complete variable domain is GAGVSQTPSNKVTEKGKYVELRCDPISGHTALYWYRQSLGQGPEFLIYFQGTGAADDSGLPNDRFFAVRPEGSVSTLKIQRTERGDSAVYLCASSWTGGAEETQYFGPGTRLLVL.

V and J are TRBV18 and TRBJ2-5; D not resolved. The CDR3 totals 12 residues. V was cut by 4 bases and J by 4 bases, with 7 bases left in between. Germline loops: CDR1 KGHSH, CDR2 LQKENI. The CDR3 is CASSLGSETQYF. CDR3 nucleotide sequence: TGTGCCAGCTCACTGGGCTCAGAGACCCAGTACTTC. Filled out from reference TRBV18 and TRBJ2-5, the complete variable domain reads NAGVMQNPRHLVRRRGQEARLRCSPMKGHSHVYWYRQLPEEGLKFMVYLQKENIIDESGMPKERFSAEFPKEGPSILRIQQVVRGDSAAYFCASSLGSETQYFGPGTRLLVL.

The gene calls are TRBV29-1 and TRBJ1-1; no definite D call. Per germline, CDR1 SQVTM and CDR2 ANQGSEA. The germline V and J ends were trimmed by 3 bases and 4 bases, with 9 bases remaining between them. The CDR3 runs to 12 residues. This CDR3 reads CSVELQATEAFF. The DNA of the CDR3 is TGCAGCGTTGAGCTGCAGGCCACTGAAGCTTTCTTT.

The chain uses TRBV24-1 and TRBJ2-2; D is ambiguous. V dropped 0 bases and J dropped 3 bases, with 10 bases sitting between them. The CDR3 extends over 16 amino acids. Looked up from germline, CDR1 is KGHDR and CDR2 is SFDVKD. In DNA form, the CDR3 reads TGTGCCACCAGTGATTTGACCAGTGCCGACACCGGGGAGCTGTTTTTT. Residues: CATSDLTSADTGELFF.

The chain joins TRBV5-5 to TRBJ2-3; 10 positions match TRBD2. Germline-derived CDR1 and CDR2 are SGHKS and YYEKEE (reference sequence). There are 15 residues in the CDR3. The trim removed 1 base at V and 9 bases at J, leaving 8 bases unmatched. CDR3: CASSLSGGARGTQYF. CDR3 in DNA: TGTGCCAGCAGCTTGAGCGGGGGGGCGCGGGGAACGCAGTATTTT.

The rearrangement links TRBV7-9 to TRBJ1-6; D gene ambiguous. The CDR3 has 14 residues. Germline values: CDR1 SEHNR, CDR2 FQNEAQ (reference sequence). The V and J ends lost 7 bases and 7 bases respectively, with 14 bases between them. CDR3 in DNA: TGTGCCAGCACCCCAAGCAGGTCGAATTCACCCCTCCACTTT. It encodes CASTPSRSNSPLHF.

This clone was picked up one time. This CDR3 reads CASSLGQPNTEAFF. In DNA form, the CDR3 reads TGCGCCAGCAGCTTAGGACAGCCTAACACTGAAGCTTTCTTT. V and J are TRBV5-1 and TRBJ1-1; D may be TRBD1 (6 bases). CDR1 SGHRS and CDR2 YFSETQ come from the germline V gene. There are 14 residues in the CDR3. V lost 2 bases and J 2 bases, leaving 10 bases between the germline ends.

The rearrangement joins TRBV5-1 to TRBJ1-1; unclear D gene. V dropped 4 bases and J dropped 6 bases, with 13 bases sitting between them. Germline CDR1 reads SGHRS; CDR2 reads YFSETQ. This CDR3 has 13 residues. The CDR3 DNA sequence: TGCGCCAGCAGCACCGGGATGACCCCTGAAGCTTTCTTT. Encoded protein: CASSTGMTPEAFF.

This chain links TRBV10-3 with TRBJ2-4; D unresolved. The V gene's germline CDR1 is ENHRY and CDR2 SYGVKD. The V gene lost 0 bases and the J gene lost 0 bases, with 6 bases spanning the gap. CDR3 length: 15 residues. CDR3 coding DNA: TGTGCCATCAGTGAGTCTGAGTTAGCCAAAAACATTCAGTACTTC. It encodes CAISESELAKNIQYF.

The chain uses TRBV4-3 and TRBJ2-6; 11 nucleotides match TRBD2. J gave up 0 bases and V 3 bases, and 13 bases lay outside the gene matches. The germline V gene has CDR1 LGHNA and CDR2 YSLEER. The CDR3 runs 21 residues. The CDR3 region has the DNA TGCGCCAGCAGCCAGAGGTGGGTAGCGGGGGGGAAGTTCTCTGGGGCCAACGTCCTGACTTTC. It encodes CASSQRWVAGGKFSGANVLTF.

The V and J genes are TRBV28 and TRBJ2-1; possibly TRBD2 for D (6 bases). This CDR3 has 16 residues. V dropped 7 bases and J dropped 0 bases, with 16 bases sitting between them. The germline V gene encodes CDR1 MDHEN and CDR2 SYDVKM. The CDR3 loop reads CASILGGSYSYNEQFF. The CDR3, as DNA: TGTGCCAGCATCCTGGGGGGTTCCTACTCCTACAATGAGCAGTTCTTC.

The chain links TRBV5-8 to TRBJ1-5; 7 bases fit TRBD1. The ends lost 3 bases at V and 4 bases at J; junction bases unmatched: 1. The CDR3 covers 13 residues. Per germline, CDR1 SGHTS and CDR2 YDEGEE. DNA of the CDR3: TGTGCCAGCAGCTCGGGACAGAATCAGCCCCAGCATTTT. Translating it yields CASSSGQNQPQHF.

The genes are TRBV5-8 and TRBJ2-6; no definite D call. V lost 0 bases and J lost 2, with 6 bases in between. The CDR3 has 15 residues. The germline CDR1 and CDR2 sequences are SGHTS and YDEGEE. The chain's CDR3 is CASSLGATGANVLTF. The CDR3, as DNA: TGTGCCAGCAGCTTGGGGGCGACTGGGGCCAACGTCCTGACTTTC.

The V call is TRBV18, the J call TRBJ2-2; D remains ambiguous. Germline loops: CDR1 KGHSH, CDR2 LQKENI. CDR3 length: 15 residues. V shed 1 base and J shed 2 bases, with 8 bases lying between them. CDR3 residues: CASSPQTFNTGELFF. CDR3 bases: TGTGCCAGCTCACCACAGACATTTAACACCGGGGAGCTGTTTTTT.

CDR3 DNA sequence: TGTGCCAGCAGTATGACAGGGGCCCACTACAATGAGCAGTTCTTC. It encodes CASSMTGAHYNEQFF. The chain combines TRBV6-2 or TRBV6-3 with TRBJ2-1; 8 bases fit TRBD1. The CDR3 runs 15 residues. The V gene's germline CDR1 is MNHEY and CDR2 SVGEGT. With V trimmed by 5 bases and J by 3 bases, 6 bases remained unmatched.

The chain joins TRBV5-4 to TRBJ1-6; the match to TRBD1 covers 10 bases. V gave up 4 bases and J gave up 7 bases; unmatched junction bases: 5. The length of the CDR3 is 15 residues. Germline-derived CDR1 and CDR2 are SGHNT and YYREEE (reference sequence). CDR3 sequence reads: CASSRRDRGNSPLHF. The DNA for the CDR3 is TGTGCCAGCAGCCGTCGGGACAGGGGAAATTCACCCCTCCACTTT.